This TCR beta chain was retrieved from a study of blood T cell repertoires in COVID-19. Whole-study context: From the United States, Italy and Spain came samples of acute and convalescent COVID-19.

The CDR3 is 14 amino acids. Authors' data handling: Nucleated cell counts were estimated from reference gene primer amplification. Assay used: immunoSEQ multiplex PCR; TCRdb lists only in-frame clones, some missing. V and J calls and clone size follow that table, whereas D and trimming were derived from the DNA. There are about 80,000 clones in the sample; approximately 76% occur only once, and approximately 15% lies in the top ten. V and J are TRBV21-1 and TRBJ1-6; the table gives TRBD1 as D, unverified against the DNA. TRBV21-1 is tagged as a pseudogene. This receptor was taken from a man between 65 and 85 years old with active or convalescent COVID-19. Sequenced input: peripheral blood. The DNA of the CDR3 is TGTGCCAGCATATCGACAGACCTTAATTCACCCCTCCACTTT. It encodes CASISTDLNSPLHF.